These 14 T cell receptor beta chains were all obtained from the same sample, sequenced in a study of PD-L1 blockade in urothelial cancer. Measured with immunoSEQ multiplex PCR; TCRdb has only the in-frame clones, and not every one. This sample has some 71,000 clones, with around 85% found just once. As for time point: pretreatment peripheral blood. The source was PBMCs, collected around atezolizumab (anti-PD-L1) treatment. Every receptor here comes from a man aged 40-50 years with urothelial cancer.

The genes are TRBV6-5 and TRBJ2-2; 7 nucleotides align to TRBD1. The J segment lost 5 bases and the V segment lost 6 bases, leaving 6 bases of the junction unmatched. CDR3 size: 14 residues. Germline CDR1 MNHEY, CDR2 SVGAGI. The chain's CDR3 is CASRGQAWTGELFF. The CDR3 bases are TGTGCCAGCAGAGGACAGGCTTGGACCGGGGAGCTGTTTTTT.

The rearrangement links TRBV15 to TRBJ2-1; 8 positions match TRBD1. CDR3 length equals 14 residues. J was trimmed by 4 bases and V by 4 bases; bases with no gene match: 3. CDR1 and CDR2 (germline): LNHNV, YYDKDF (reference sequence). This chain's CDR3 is CATSKQGEYNEQFF. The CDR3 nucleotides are TGTGCCACCAGCAAACAGGGGGAGTACAATGAGCAGTTCTTC.

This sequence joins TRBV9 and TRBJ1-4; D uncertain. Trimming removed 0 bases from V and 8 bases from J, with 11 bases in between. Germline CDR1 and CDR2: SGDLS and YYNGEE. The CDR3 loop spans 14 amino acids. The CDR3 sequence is CASSVGNSGEKLFF. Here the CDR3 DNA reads TGTGCCAGCAGCGTAGGCAACAGCGGGGAAAAACTGTTTTTT.

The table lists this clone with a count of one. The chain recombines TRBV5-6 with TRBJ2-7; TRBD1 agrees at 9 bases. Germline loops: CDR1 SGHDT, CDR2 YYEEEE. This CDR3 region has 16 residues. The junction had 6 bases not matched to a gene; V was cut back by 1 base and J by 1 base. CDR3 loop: CASSLYGTGKSYEQYF. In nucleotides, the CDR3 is TGTGCCAGCAGCTTGTACGGGACAGGGAAATCCTACGAGCAGTACTTC. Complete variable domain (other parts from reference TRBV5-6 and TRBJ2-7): DAGVTQSPTHLIKTRGQQVTLRCSPKSGHDTVSWYQQALGQGPQFIFQYYEEEERQRGNFPDRFSGHQFPNYSSELNVNALLLGDSALYLCASSLYGTGKSYEQYFGPGTRLTVT.

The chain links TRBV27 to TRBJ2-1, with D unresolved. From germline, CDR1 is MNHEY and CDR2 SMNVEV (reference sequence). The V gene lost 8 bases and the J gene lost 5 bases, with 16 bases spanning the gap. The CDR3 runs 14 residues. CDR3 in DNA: TGTGCCAGCGTTAGCTTCTCGGGTAACAATGAGCAGTTCTTC. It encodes CASVSFSGNNEQFF.

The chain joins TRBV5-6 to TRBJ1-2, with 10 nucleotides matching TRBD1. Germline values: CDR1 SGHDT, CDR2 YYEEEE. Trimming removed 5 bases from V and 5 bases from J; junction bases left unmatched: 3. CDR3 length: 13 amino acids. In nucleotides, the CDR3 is TGTGCCAGCAGTCCGGGACAGGGGTATGGCTACACCTTC. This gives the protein CASSPGQGYGYTF.

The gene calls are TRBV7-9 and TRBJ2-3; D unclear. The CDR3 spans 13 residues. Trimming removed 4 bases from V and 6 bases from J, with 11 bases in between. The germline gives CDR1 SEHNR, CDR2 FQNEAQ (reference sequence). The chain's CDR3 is CASSSTLEDTQYF. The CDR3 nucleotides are TGTGCCAGCAGCTCTACCCTGGAGGATACGCAGTATTTT.

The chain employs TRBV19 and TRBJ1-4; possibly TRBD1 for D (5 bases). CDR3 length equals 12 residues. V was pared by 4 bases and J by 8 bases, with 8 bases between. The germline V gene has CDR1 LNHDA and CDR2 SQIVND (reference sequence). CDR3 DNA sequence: TGTGCCAGTAGTACAACAGGCGAAAAACTGTTTTTT. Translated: CASSTTGEKLFF.

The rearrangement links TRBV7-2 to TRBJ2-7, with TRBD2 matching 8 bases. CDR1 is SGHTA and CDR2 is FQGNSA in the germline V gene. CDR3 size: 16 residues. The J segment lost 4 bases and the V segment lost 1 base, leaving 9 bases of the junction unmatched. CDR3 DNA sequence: TGTGCCAGCAGCTTAGAGGGGAGCGGGAGTAGGTACGAGCAGTACTTC. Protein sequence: CASSLEGSGSRYEQYF.

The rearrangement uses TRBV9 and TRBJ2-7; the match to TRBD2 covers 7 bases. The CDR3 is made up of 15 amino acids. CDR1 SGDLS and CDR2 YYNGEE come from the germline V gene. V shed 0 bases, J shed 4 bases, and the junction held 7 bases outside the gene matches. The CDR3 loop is CASSVGSSGDYEQYF. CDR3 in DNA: TGTGCCAGCAGCGTAGGATCTAGCGGCGATTACGAGCAGTACTTC.

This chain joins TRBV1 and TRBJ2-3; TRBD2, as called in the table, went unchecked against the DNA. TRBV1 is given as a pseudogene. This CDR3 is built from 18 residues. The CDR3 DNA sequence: TGCACCAGCAGCCAAGATGGGACTAGCGGGACAGGCACAGATACGCAGTATTTT. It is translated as CTSSQDGTSGTGTDTQYF.

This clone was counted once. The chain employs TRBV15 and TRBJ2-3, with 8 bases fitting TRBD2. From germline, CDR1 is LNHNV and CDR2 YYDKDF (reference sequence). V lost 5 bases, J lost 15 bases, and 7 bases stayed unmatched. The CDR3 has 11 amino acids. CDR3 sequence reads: CATSGSGVRYF. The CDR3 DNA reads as TGTGCCACCAGCGGTAGCGGGGTGCGTTATTTT.

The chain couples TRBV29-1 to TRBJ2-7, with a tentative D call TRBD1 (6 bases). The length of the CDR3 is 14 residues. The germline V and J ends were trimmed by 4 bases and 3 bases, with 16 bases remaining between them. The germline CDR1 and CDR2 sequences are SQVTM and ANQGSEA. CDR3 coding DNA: TGCAGCGTTGGGATTATGGACAGCAACTACGAGCAGTACTTC. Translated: CSVGIMDSNYEQYF.

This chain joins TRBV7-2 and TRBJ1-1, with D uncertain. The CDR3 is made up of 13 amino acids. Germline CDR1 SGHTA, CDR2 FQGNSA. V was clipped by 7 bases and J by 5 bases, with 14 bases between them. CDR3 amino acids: CASTFSPQTEAFF. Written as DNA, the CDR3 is TGTGCCAGCACCTTTAGCCCCCAGACTGAAGCTTTCTTT.